This TCR beta chain was captured in a study of cytomegalovirus exposure and HLA in healthy donors. Findings of the study overall: Later analysis demonstrated an association between a missense DCLRE1C variant and TCR beta V- and J-gene trimming. A reported reduction in N-insertions relative to the roughly 640-donor mean was seen in an Asian-associated ancestry cluster in a later analysis. According to reports, the classifier identified cytomegalovirus status with high specificity and sensitivity.

About this clone itself: Its target is not known.

PCR used 60 Vbeta primers and 13 Jbeta primers. Assay used: immunoSEQ multiplex PCR; TCRdb lists only in-frame clones, some missing. The table lists about 140,000 clones, approximately 80% of them singletons. The sequence was obtained from a man aged 25-45 years in good health and CMV-seronegative. The sample comprised PBMCs.

CDR3 residues: CASSLELAGEETQYF. As DNA, the CDR3 is TGTGCCAGCAGCTTGGAACTAGCGGGAGAAGAGACCCAGTACTTC. V gene TRBV5-4 combines with J gene TRBJ2-5; TRBD2 aligns across 11 bases. The CDR3 sequence is 15 residues long. Per germline, CDR1 SGHNT and CDR2 YYREEE (reference sequence). V trimming: 0 bases; J trimming: 3 bases; junction bases outside the gene matches: 1.